The entry below describes one T cell receptor beta chain. Its specificity is not known. Researchers used the Oncomine TCR Beta short-read assay to sequence DNA from cultured CD4+ T cells. TCRdb analysed the PCR reads with MiXCR anew, one entry per CDR3 protein. The sample holds around 15,000 distinct CDR3 sequences, 20% to 25% seen once. This sample stems from a study of vaccination and CD4 T cells after COVID-19. On the study more broadly: The convalescent group had six males, four females, seven Caucasians, two Asians, one multiracial. Cultures serving as controls received a peptide pool (CEFX or HIV-1 Nef) or no peptide.

V dropped 6 bases and J dropped 4 bases, with 13 bases sitting between them. The CDR3 totals 14 residues. Germline values: CDR1 MNHEY, CDR2 SVGEGT. Regarding treatment: approximately 9-day PBMC culture with coronavirus spike peptide pools or control peptides (ViraFEST assay). For ViraFEST, peptide pools expanded antigen-specific T cells, after which the TCRs were sequenced. The clonotype comes from a human donor who received a COVID-19 vaccine. The sample was CD4+ T cells from blood, cultured in vitro, taken before SARS-CoV-2 vaccination. V is TRBV6-2 or TRBV6-3 and J is TRBJ1-5; D is ambiguous. The CDR3 loop reads CASRKATGNQPQHF. The CDR3 bases are TGTGCCAGCAGAAAGGCGACGGGGAATCAGCCCCAGCATTTT.